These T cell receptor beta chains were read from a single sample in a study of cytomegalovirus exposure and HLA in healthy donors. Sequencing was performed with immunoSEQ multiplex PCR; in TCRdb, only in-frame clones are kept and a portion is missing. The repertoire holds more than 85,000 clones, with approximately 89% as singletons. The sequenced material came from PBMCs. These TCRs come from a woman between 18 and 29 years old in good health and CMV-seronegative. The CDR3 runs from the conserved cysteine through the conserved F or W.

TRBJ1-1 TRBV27 CASSLEGLGTEAFF
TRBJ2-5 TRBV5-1 CASSGTEGLAGGIQETQYF
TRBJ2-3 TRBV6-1 CAIQQGSSTDTQYF
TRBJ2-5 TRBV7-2 CASSLGAGGETQYF
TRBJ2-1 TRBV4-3 CASSQVRTSGTEQFF
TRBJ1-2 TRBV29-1 CSADLRDIYGYGYTF
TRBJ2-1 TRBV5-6 CASSFRPLRASGMAVKFF
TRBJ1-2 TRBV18 CASSPQDSYGYTF
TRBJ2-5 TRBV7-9 CASSLTQGETQYF
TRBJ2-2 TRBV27 CASSPIGLVGTGELFF
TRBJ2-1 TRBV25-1 CASSEHGTASFF
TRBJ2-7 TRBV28 CASSPGQGEAHEQYF